These 5 T cell receptor beta chains were all obtained from the same sample, sequenced in a study of tumor and adjacent non-tumor tissue in lung cancer. This sample's RNA came from whole unsorted tissue. The normal lung tissue was taken more than 3 cm from the tumor edge. Three rounds of nested PCR, following a modified ARM-PCR protocol, produced the TCRbeta library. Each CDR3 protein is one row after TCRdb ran MiXCR on the multiplex PCR reads. The sample carries roughly 75,000 distinct CDR3 sequences, around two thirds recorded once. Sample: distant non-tumor lung tissue. The receptors originated from a woman between 50 and 59 years old with non-small cell lung cancer.

This clonotype is termed medium-sized. The chain links TRBV4-2 to TRBJ2-5; 8 bases map to TRBD2. Germline trimming cut 1 base from V and 7 bases from J; bases unmatched to any gene: 11. The CDR3 sequence is 16 residues long. Germline V lookup: CDR1 LGHNA, CDR2 YNFKEQ. CDR3 bases: TGTGCCAGCAGCCAAGCCACGGGACTAGACTACGTGACCCAGTACTTC. This translates into CASSQATGLDYVTQYF.

This clonotype has ten or more counts. The chain couples TRBV29-1 to TRBJ2-3, with 8 bases that match TRBD2. The CDR3 covers 14 residues. Per the germline V gene, CDR1 is SQVTM and CDR2 is ANQGSEA. After removal of 7 bases from V and 1 base from J, the junction contained 7 bases not matched to a gene. Here the CDR3 reads CSGGLAGGTDTQYF. CDR3 nucleotides: TGCAGCGGAGGACTAGCCGGGGGCACAGATACGCAGTATTTT.

Regarding this clonotype: The germline gene is not matched at one end of the junction; a read error may be the cause. The V gene is TRBV6-2 or TRBV6-3, the J gene TRBJ2-1; TRBD2 matches 9 bases. CDR3 length equals 15 residues. In germline, CDR1 is MNHEY, CDR2 SVGEGT. This CDR3 is CAGSPILASGEEQFF. DNA of the CDR3: TGTGCCGGCAGCCCGATTCTGGCTAGCGGGGAGGAGCAGTTCTTC.

Concerning this clonotype: The junction shows a germline mismatch at one end, possibly a read error. The chain joins TRBV4-3 to TRBJ2-3, with 9 bases identical to TRBD2. The CDR3 length is 20 residues. Germline V gene data show CDR1 as LGHNA and CDR2 as YSLEER. The CDR3 region has the DNA TGTACCAGCAGCCAAGATCTTATAACTAGCGGGTGGTCTAGCACAGATATGCAGTATTTT. It yields the protein CTSSQDLITSGWSSTDMQYF.

For this clonotype: At one of its ends the junction is not consistent with the germline gene, which may arise from a read error. The chain employs TRBV12-3 or TRBV12-4 and TRBJ1-3; D is unclear. The CDR3 contains 13 residues. The CDR3 DNA is TGTGGCAGCAGCCCGGGATCAGGAAACACAATATATTTT. This translates into CGSSPGSGNTIYF.